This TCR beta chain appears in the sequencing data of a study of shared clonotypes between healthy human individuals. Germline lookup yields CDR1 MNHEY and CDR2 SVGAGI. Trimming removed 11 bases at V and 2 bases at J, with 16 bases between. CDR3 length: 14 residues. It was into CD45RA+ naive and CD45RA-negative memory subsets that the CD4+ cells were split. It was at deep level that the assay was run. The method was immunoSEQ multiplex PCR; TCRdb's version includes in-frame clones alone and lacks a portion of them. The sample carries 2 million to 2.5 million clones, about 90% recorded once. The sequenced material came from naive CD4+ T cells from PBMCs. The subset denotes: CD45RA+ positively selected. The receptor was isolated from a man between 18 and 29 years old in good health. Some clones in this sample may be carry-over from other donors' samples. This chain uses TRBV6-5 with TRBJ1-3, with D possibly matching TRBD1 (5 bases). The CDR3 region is CAVRGGSPGNTIYF. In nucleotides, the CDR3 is TGTGCCGTAAGGGGAGGGAGCCCTGGAAACACCATATATTTT.